This TCR beta chain originates from a study of blood T cell repertoires in COVID-19. Looking at the study overall: The samples span acute and convalescent COVID-19 from the United States, Italy and Spain. Nucleic acid was either cDNA or gDNA, and it came from T cells, B-cell-depleted T cells, or PBMCs.

Source study methods: Estimation of nucleated cell counts was performed using reference gene primer amplification. The protocol was immunoSEQ multiplex PCR, while the TCRdb copy is restricted to in-frame clones and leaves out a portion. V and J calls plus clone size are reproduced from that table; the DNA served to infer D and trimming. Here the sample spans roughly 100,000 clones, around nine tenths being singletons. The sequenced sample consisted of peripheral blood. This sequence originates from a human donor in a cohort sampled during active COVID-19.

This CDR3 is CASSLGTLAGGPYEQYF. The CDR3 nucleotides are TGTGCCAGCAGCTTAGGAACCTTAGCGGGGGGGCCCTACGAGCAGTACTTC. The gene calls are TRBV11-2 and TRBJ2-7, with 11 bases that match TRBD2. J gave up 2 bases and V 1 base, and 7 bases lay outside the gene matches. The CDR3 has 17 residues. Per the germline V gene, CDR1 is SGHAT and CDR2 is FQNNGV.